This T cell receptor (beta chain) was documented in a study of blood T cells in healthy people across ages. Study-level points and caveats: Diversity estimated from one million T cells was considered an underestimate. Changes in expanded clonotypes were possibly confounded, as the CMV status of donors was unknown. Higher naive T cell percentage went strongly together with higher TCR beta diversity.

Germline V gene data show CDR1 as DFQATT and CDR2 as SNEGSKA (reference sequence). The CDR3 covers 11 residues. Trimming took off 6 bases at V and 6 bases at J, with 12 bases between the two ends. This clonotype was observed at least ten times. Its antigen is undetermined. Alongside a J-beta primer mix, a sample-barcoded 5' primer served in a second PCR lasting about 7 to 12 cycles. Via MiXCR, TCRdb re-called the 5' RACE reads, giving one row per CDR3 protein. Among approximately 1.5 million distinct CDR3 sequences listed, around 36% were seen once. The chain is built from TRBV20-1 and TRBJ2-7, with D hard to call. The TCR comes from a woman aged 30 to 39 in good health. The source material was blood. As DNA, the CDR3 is TGCAGTGCCGGAACTGAGGTCGAGCAGTACTTC. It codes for CSAGTEVEQYF.